This T cell receptor (beta chain) was identified during a study of blood T cell repertoires in COVID-19. For the study at large: Sites across the United States, Italy and Spain contributed samples from acute and convalescent COVID-19. Sources were T cells, B-cell-depleted T cells, or PBMCs; the material itself was cDNA or gDNA.

In the authors' workflow: Using reference gene primer amplification, nucleated cell counts were estimated. The repertoire was sequenced with immunoSEQ multiplex PCR; TCRdb's copy has only in-frame clones and lacks some. From that table come the V and J calls and clone size; the DNA was used to work out D and trimming. The data show about 81,000 clones, around 88% seen once. V was pared by 0 bases and J by 6 bases, with 5 bases of the junction left unmatched. This CDR3 contains 15 residues. Germline V gene lookup returns CDR1 SGDLS and CDR2 YYNGEE. The receptor's source is a woman over 75 with acute or convalescent COVID-19. Sequenced: peripheral blood. This chain uses TRBV9 with TRBJ2-2; TRBD2 agrees at 7 bases. CDR3 nucleotide sequence: TGTGCCAGCAGCGTAGAAGCGGGGTCGGCCGGGGAGCTGTTTTTT. Its translation: CASSVEAGSAGELFF.